This T cell receptor (beta chain) was identified during a study of cytomegalovirus exposure and HLA in healthy donors. The CDR3 has 15 residues. The germline CDR1 and CDR2 sequences are MNHEY and SMNVEV (reference sequence). Germline trimming cut 6 bases from V and 6 bases from J; bases unmatched to any gene: 10. Assay: immunoSEQ multiplex PCR; the TCRdb copy retains only in-frame clones and omits some. The sample includes some 140,000 clones, 85% to 90% seen only once; the top ten take roughly 3%. The clonotype comes from a man younger than 30 in good health and CMV-seronegative. Sequencing input: PBMCs. V is TRBV27 and J is TRBJ1-2; TRBD1 matches 10 bases. The CDR3: CASSPGAGTGDGYTF. For the CDR3, the DNA is TGTGCCAGCAGCCCTGGTGCCGGGACAGGGGATGGCTACACCTTC.